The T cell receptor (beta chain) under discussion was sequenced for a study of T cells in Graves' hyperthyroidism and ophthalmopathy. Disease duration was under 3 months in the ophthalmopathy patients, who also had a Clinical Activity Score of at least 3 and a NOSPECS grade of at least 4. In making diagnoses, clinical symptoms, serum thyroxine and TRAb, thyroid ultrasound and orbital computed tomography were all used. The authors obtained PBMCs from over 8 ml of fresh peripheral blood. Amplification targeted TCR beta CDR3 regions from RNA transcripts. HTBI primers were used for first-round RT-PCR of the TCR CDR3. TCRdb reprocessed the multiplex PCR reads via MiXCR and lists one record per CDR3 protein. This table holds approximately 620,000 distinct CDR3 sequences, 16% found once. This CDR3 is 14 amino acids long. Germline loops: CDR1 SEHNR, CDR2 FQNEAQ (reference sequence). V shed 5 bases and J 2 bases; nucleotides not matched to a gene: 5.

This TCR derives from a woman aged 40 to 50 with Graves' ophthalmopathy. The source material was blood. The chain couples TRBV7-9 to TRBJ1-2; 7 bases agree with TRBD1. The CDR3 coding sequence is TGTGCCAGCAGCGACCGGACAGGAAACTATGGCTACACCTTC. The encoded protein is CASSDRTGNYGYTF.